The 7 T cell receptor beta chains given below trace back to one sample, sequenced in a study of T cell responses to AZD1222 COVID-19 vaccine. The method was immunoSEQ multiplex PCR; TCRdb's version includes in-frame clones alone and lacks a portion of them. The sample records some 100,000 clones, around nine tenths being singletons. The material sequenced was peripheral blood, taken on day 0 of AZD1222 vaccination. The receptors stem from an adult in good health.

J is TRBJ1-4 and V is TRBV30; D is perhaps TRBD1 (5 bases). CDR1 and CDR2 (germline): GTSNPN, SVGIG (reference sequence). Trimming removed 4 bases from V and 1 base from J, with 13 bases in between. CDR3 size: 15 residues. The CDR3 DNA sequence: TGTGCCTGGACCGAGCGGGGGGGAACTAATGAAAAACTGTTTTTT. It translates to CAWTERGGTNEKLFF.

The CDR3 spells CASSPDSLPNTEAFF. The CDR3 coding sequence is TGTGCCAGCTCACCGGACAGCCTCCCGAACACTGAAGCTTTCTTT. This chain uses TRBV18 with TRBJ1-1; the D gene is possibly TRBD1 (6 bases). This CDR3 contains 15 residues. Germline loops: CDR1 KGHSH, CDR2 LQKENI. Deletions cut 3 bases from V and 1 base from J, with 12 bases between.

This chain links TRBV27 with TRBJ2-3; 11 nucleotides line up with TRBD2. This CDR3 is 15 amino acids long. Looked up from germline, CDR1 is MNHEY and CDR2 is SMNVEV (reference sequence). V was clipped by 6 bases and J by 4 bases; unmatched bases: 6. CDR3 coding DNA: TGTGCCAGCAGACCTGGACTAGCGGGTGCAGATACGCAGTATTTT. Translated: CASRPGLAGADTQYF.

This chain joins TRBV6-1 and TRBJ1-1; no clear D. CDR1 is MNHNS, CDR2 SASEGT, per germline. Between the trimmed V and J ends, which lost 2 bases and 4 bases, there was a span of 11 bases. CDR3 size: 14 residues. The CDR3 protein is CASSEPSSGTEAFF. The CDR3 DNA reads TGTGCCAGCAGTGAACCAAGTAGTGGCACTGAAGCTTTCTTT.

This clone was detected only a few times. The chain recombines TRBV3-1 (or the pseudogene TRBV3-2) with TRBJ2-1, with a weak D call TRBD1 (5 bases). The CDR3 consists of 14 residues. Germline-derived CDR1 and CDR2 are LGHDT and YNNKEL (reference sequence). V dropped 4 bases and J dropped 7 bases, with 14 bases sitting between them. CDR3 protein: CASSPGSYTNEQFF. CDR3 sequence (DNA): TGTGCCAGCAGCCCAGGGTCCTATACGAATGAGCAGTTCTTC.

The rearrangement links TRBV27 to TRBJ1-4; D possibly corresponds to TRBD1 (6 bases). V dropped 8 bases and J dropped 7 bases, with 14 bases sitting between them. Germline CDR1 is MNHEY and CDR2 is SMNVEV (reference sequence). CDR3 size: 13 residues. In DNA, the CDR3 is TGTGCCAGCTCGAGGGGACAAGCTGAAAAACTGTTTTTT. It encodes CASSRGQAEKLFF.

CDR3 coding DNA: TGCGCCAGCAGCTTAGATCTGGGGTATGGCTACACCTTC. Its translation is CASSLDLGYGYTF. The V and J genes are TRBV5-1 and TRBJ1-2, with D unclear. Germline V gene data show CDR1 as SGHRS and CDR2 as YFSETQ. Trimming removed 2 bases from V and 5 bases from J, with 10 bases in between. CDR3 size: 13 residues.